Described below is a single T cell receptor (beta chain) sequence and its context. Antigen unknown. TCRdb re-called the RT-PCR reads with MiXCR, one entry per CDR3 protein. Here the sample spans around 850,000 distinct CDR3 sequences, around 20% being singletons. The data were obtained in a study of response to subunit inactivated influenza vaccine. CDR3 length equals 13 residues. V lost 8 bases and J 0 bases, leaving 11 bases between the germline ends. Germline V gives CDR1 MNHNS, CDR2 SASEGT. Study observations and caveats: Authors proposed each seasonal influenza vaccination draws in few new T cells.

The specimen was PBMCs from blood, collected roughly 5 days after vaccination. The TCR was taken from a man between 45 and 60 years old who received an inactivated influenza vaccine. The chain joins TRBV6-1 to TRBJ2-7, with D perhaps TRBD1 (6 bases). CDR3 amino acids: CASATGSSYEQYF. The CDR3 nucleotides are TGTGCCAGCGCAACAGGGAGCTCCTACGAGCAGTACTTC.